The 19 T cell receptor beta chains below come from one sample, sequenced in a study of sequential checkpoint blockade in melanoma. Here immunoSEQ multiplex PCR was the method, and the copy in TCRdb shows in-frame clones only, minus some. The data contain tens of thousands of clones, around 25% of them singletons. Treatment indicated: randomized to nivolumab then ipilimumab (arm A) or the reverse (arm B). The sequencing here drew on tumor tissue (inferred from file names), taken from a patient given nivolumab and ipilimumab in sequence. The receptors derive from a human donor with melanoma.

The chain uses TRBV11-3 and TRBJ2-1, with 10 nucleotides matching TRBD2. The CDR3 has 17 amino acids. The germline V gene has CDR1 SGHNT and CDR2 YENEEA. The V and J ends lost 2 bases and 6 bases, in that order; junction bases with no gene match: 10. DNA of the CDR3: TGTGCCAGCAGCTTAAGGGTAGAACTAGCGGGGACCAATGAGCAGTTCTTC. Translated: CASSLRVELAGTNEQFF.

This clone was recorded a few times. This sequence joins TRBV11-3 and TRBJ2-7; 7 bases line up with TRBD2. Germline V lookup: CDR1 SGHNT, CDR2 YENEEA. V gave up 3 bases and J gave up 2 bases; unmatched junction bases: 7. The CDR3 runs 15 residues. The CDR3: CASSFGEGRPYEQYF. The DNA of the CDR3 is TGTGCCAGCAGCTTCGGGGAGGGTCGGCCCTACGAGCAGTACTTC. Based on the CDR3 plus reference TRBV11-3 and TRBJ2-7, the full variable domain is EAGVVQSPRYKIIEKKQPVAFWCNPISGHNTLYWYLQNLGQGPELLIRYENEEAVDDSQLPKDRFSAERLKGVDSTLKIQPAELGDSAVYLCASSFGEGRPYEQYFGPGTRLTVT.

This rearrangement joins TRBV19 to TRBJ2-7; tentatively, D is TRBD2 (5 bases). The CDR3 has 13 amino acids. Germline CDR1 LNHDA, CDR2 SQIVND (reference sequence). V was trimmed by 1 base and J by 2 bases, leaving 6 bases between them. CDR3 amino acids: CASSIAGTYEQYF. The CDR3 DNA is TGTGCCAGTAGTATAGCCGGGACCTACGAGCAGTACTTC.

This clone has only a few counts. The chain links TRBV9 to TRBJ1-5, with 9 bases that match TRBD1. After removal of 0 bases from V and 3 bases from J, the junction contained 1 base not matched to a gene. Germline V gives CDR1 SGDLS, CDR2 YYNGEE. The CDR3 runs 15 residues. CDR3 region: CASSVGTGVNQPQHF. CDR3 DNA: TGTGCCAGCAGCGTAGGGACAGGGGTCAATCAGCCCCAGCATTTT.

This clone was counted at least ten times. CDR3 amino acids: CASSLEGTATYEQYF. CDR3 DNA: TGTGCCAGCAGCTTGGAAGGGACAGCAACCTACGAGCAGTACTTC. V and J are TRBV11-3 and TRBJ2-7, with 7 bases matching TRBD1. CDR1 SGHNT and CDR2 YENEEA come from the germline V gene. This CDR3 contains 15 residues. Trimming at V came to 3 bases and at J to 2 bases, leaving 7 bases not matched to a gene.

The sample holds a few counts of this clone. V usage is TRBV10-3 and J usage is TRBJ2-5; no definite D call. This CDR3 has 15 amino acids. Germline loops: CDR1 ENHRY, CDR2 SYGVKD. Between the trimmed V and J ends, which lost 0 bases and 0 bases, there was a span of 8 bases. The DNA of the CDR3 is TGTGCCATCAGTGAGTCCCCTTCGTACCAAGAGACCCAGTACTTC. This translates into CAISESPSYQETQYF.

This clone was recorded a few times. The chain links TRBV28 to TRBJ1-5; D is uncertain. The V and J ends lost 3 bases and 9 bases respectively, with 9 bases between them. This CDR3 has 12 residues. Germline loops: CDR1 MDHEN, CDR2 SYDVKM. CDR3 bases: TGTGCCAGCAGTTTGCGCCTAGGGCCCCAGCATTTT. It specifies CASSLRLGPQHF.

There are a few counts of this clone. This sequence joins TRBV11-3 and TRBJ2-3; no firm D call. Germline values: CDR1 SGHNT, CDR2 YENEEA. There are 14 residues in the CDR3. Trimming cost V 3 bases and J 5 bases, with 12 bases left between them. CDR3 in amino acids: CASSFYTLQDTQYF. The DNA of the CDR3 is TGTGCCAGCAGCTTCTACACCCTGCAAGATACGCAGTATTTT. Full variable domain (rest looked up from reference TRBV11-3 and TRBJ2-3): EAGVVQSPRYKIIEKKQPVAFWCNPISGHNTLYWYLQNLGQGPELLIRYENEEAVDDSQLPKDRFSAERLKGVDSTLKIQPAELGDSAVYLCASSFYTLQDTQYFGPGTRLTVL.

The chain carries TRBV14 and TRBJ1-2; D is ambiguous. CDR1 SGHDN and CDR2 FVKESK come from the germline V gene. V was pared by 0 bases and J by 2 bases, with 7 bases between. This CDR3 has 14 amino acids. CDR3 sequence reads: CASSQDITNYGYTF. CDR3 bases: TGTGCCAGCAGCCAAGATATAACGAACTATGGCTACACCTTC. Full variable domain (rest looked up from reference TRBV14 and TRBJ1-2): EAGVTQFPSHSVIEKGQTVTLRCDPISGHDNLYWYRRVMGKEIKFLLHFVKESKQDESGMPNNRFLAERTGGTYSTLKVQPAELEDSGVYFCASSQDITNYGYTFGSGTRLTVV.

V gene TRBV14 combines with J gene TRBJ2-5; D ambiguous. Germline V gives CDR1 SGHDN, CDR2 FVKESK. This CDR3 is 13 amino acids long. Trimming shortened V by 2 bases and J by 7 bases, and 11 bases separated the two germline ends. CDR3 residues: CASSQFAEPTQYF. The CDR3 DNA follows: TGTGCCAGCAGCCAATTCGCAGAGCCGACCCAGTACTTC.

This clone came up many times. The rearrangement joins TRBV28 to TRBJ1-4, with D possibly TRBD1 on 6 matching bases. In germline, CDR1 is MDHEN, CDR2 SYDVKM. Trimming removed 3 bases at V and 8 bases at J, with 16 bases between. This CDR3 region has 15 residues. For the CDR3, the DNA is TGTGCCAGCAGTTTTAAGGGGGGTTTGGGGGAAAAACTGTTTTTT. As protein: CASSFKGGLGEKLFF.

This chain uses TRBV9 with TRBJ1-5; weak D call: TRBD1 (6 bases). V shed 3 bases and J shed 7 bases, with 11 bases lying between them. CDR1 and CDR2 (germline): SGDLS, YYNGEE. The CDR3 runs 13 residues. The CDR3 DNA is TGTGCCAGCAGCGCAGGGGAGTTGCAGCCCCAGCATTTT. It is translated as CASSAGELQPQHF.

CDR3 protein: CASSLDSTGTTDLPVYGYTF. Written as DNA, the CDR3 is TGTGCCAGCAGCTTAGATAGCACAGGGACCACCGATTTACCTGTCTATGGCTACACCTTC. The chain employs TRBV11-3 and TRBJ1-2; tentative D call: TRBD1 (6 bases). The V end was cut by 0 bases, the J end by 4 bases, with 27 bases between. CDR1 SGHNT and CDR2 YENEEA come from the germline V gene. The CDR3 sequence is 20 residues long.

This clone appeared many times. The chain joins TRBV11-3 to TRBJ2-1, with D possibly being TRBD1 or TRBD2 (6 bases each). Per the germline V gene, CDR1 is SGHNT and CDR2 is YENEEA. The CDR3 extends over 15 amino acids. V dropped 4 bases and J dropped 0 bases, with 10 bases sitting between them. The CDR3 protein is CASSSGAGSYNEQFF. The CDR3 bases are TGTGCCAGCAGCTCGGGGGCGGGCTCCTACAATGAGCAGTTCTTC.

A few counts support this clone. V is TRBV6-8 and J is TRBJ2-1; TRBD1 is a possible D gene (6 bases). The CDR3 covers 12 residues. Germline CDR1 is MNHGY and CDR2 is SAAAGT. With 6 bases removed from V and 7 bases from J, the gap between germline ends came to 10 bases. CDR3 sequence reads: CASRTGLNEQFF. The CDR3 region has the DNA TGTGCCAGCAGAACAGGGTTAAATGAGCAGTTCTTC.

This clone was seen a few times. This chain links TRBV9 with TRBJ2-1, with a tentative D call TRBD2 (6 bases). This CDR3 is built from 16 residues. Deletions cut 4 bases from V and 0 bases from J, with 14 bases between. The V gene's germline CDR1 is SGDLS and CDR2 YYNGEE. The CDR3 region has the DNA TGTGCCAGCAGCTGGGGGGACTCTAGCTCCTACAATGAGCAGTTCTTC. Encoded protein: CASSWGDSSSYNEQFF.

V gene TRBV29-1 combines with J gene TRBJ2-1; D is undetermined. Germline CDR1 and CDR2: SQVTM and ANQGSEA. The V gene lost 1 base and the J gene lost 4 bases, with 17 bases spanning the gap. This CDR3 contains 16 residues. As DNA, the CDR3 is TGCAGCGTTGAAGGCCAAAACCGGAAGTCTTACAATGAGCAGTTCTTC. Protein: CSVEGQNRKSYNEQFF.

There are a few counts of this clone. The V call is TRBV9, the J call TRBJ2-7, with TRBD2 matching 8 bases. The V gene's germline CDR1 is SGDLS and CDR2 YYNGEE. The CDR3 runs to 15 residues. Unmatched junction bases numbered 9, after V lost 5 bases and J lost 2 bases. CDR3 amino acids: CASSESSGGAYEQYF. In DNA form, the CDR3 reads TGTGCCAGCAGTGAGAGCTCCGGGGGGGCCTACGAGCAGTACTTC.

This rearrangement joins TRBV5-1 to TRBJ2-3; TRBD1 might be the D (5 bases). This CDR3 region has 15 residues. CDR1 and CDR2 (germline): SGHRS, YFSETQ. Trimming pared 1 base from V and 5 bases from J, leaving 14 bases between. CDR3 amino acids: CASSLWGGQQDTQYF. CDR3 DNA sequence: TGCGCCAGCAGCTTGTGGGGCGGCCAGCAAGATACGCAGTATTTT.